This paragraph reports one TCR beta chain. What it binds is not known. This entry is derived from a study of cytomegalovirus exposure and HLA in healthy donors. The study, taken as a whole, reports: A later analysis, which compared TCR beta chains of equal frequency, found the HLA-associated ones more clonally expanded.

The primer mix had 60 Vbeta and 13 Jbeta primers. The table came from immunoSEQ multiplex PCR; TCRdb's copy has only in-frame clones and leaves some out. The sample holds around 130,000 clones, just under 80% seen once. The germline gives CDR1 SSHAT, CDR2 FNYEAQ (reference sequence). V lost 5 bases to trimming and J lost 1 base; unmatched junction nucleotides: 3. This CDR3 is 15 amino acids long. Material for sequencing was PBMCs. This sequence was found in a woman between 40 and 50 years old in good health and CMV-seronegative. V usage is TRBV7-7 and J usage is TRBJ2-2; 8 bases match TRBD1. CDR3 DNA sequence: TGTGCCAGCAGCCTCGGGACAGGGAACACCGGGGAGCTGTTTTTT. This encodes CASSLGTGNTGELFF. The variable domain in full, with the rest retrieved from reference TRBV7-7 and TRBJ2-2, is GAGVSQSPRYKVTKRGQDVTLRCDPISSHATLYWYQQALGQGPEFLTYFNYEAQPDKSGLPSDRFSAERPEGSISTLTIQRTEQRDSAMYRCASSLGTGNTGELFFGEGSRLTVL.